This T cell receptor beta chain emerged from a study of vaccination effects on CD4 cells after COVID-19 (dated by TCRdb to 2021 to 2024). For the study in its entirety: In the ViraFEST assay, PBMC were stimulated with viral peptide pools, and TCR sequencing was then used to find antigen-specific CD4+ T cell clonotypes based on their expansion. Three convalescent patients were sampled early (day +14) and late (day +241, +227, +161 respectively) after vaccination. Over 1.5 million PBMC per well were cultured with 10 ug/ml peptides in IMDM containing around 5% human AB serum, 8.5 to 10 IU/ml IL-2 and gentamicin. SARS-CoV-2 spike-specific CD4+ TCR repertoires from before and after mRNA vaccination were compared in COVID-19 convalescent patients and in infection-naive vaccine recipients. Post-vaccine samples across the study were collected a median of 72 days after the second dose, with a range of 14 to 241. A total of 9 to 11 COVID-19 convalescent patients and a handful of SARS-CoV-2-naive healthy vaccine recipients were included in the full study. Cultures from other donors in the study were sequenced using the Oncomine TCR Beta short-read assay on an Illumina iSeq 100. Paper-wide results and their limitations: At late post-vaccination timepoints, both infection-induced and vaccine-induced clones showed marked clonal contraction, consistent with waning T cell responses. The study was limited by a small number of convalescent patients, and early post-infection timepoints were lacking. Among convalescent patients, the spike-reactive repertoire after vaccination was made up mainly of new vaccine-induced clones that were largely distinct from the clones induced by infection.

After about 10 days of culture, CD4+ T cells were isolated with the EasySep CD4+ T cell isolation kit. PCR-confirmed SARS-CoV-2 infection had occurred in convalescent patients between March and December 2020, before the Alpha, Beta and Delta variants emerged in the United States. Each participant got two doses of an mRNA SARS-CoV-2 vaccine, either BNT162b2 or mRNA-1273. Half of the culture medium was replaced with fresh IL-2-containing medium on days 3 and 7. Each peptide stimulation condition was cultured in triplicate wells unless otherwise noted. PBMC were separated from whole blood using Ficoll-Paque Plus gradient centrifugation and were then either cryopreserved at -140C or used fresh. Genomic DNA was extracted from cultured CD4+ T cells with the QIAamp micro DNA kit. With regard to this clone: The clone's antigen remains unknown. No much larger clonotype is one base removed from it; base qualities were not supplied.

Libraries were constructed by the immunoSEQ multiplex PCR assay. TCR beta CDR3 sequencing was performed on DNA from the cultured, isolated CD4+ T cells. Per the source publication's procedure: Non-productive TCR sequences were removed, reads were trimmed to the CDR3 region, and CDR3s of at least 7 amino acids were retained. Antigen-specific clonotypes were identified using the MANAFEST web app by comparison of expansion in peptide wells against reference cultures. To count as positive, a clone had to show expansion at FDR<0.05 compared with the reference and with all other wells, an odds ratio above 5, and a frequency above 0.1% in two replicate wells. Clonotypes significantly expanded in SARS-CoV-2 spike wells and in at least one common cold coronavirus spike condition were defined as cross-reactive. CDR3 similarity was assessed by Levenshtein distance using the stringdist R package, and unrooted trees were constructed with ape in R 3.6.1. TCRdb mirrors the immuneACCESS table, restricted to in-frame sequences. Some clones are absent from its copies; in checked studies, under half trace to an unresolved V gene, and the reason for the others is unknown. V and J calls and clone size are given by that table; D and trimming were obtained from the DNA. This sample holds about 50,000 clones; about 74% were observed only once. The top ten clonotypes cover about 5% of the sample.

The CDR3, from cysteine to phenylalanine, totals 18 residues. This entry keeps only the CDR3 DNA: 54 bases, framed from base 1. V is cut back by 3 bases and J by 3 bases, with 13 bases in the junction unmatched. Reading the germline V gene (reference sequence) gives CDR1 SEHNR and CDR2 FQNEAQ. The receptor was derived from a human donor who had a prior SARS-CoV-2 infection. The sample here was CD4+ T cells from PBMCs cultured without peptide, taken after COVID-19 vaccination. Recombination connected TRBV7-9 to TRBJ1-4; TRBD1 lines up with 7 middle nucleotides. The DNA reads TGTGCCAGCAGCTTCCAAAGATCGGGGACAGCCTCTAATGAAAAACTGTTTTTT. Translated, this is CASSFQRSGTASNEKLFF.